The clone carrying this TCR beta chain was counted between two and nine times. Its specificity is unknown. The data originate from a study of CD8 T cells in ankylosing spondylitis. TCRdb ran MiXCR on the 5' RACE reads and lists one entry per CDR3 protein. The table has around 180,000 distinct CDR3 sequences, 10% to 15% seen once. General observations from the study: Matched ankylosing spondylitis synovial fluid reportedly showed significant enrichment of disease-linked clones.

The TCR comes from a female donor with ankylosing spondylitis or in good health (not recorded which). The sample comprised blood, either unsorted or a sorted T cell fraction (not recorded which).

DNA for the CDR3: TGTGCCAGCAGTTTAATTTACCAAGAGACCCAGTACTTC. Translated: CASSLIYQETQYF. This rearrangement joins TRBV27 to TRBJ2-5, with unresolved D. The germline CDR1 and CDR2 sequences are MNHEY and SMNVEV (reference sequence). Trimming shortened V by 2 bases and J by 0 bases, and 4 bases separated the two germline ends. This CDR3 has 13 amino acids.